The subject of this entry is one T cell receptor beta chain. The CDR3 has 17 residues. J gave up 5 bases and V 2 bases, and 12 bases lay outside the gene matches. The germline gives CDR1 SGHDT, CDR2 YYEEEE. The data are from a study of blood T cell repertoires in COVID-19. For the study at large: Both acute and convalescent COVID-19 samples were obtained from the United States, Italy and Spain. Sample material is recorded as cDNA or gDNA derived from T cells, B-cell-depleted T cells, or PBMCs.

Original processing methods: Researchers report that nucleated cell counts were estimated from reference gene primer amplification. The table came from immunoSEQ multiplex PCR; TCRdb's copy has only in-frame clones and leaves some out. That table supplies the V and J calls and clone size; D and trimming were determined from the DNA. Of roughly 200,000 clones in the sample, around 87% were seen once. Sequenced sample: peripheral blood. The sequence was collected from a woman in her fifties or sixties with COVID-19, enrolled during active disease. The V call is TRBV5-6, the J call TRBJ2-2, with 7 bases matching TRBD2. The CDR3: CASSFGGGLSFTGELFF. CDR3 nucleotides: TGTGCCAGCAGCTTCGGTGGGGGACTATCCTTTACCGGGGAGCTGTTTTTT.